The rows below give T cell receptor beta chains drawn from one sample of a study of OX40 agonist ivuxolimab in advanced cancers. Sequencing used immunoSEQ multiplex PCR; TCRdb keeps in-frame clones, though not all of them. In the table there are roughly 38,000 clones, roughly nine tenths of which are singletons. Sequenced here: CD4+ or CD8+ T cells sorted from blood, sampled in a trial of the OX40 agonist ivuxolimab. The receptors stem from an adult with an advanced solid tumor such as melanoma, head and neck, liver or kidney cancer. Each CDR3 is given with its conserved first and last residue. The D gene is left open where the match is weak. Clone sizes are given selectively: once, few, many, or a class where the clone is expanded.

j_call: TRBJ2-5
v_call: TRBV9
d_call: .
clone_size: .
cdr3_aa: CASSPGGQTEQYF
cdr3_nt: TGTGCCAGCAGCCCGGGCGGGCAGACAGAGCAGTACTTC

j_call: TRBJ1-2
v_call: TRBV7-2
d_call: TRBD1
clone_size: .
cdr3_aa: CASSLRTGSNYGYTF
cdr3_nt: TGTGCCAGCAGCTTAAGGACAGGTTCTAACTATGGCTACACCTTC

j_call: TRBJ2-5
v_call: TRBV5-1
d_call: TRBD2
clone_size: once
cdr3_aa: CASSFGGGPSETQYF
cdr3_nt: TGCGCCAGCAGCTTCGGGGGGGGTCCTTCAGAGACCCAGTACTTC

j_call: TRBJ2-5
v_call: TRBV19
d_call: .
clone_size: .
cdr3_aa: CASSASLGETQYF
cdr3_nt: TGTGCCAGTAGTGCCAGCCTGGGGGAGACCCAGTACTTC

j_call: TRBJ1-3
v_call: TRBV6-5
d_call: .
clone_size: .
cdr3_aa: CASRDLTGIGNTIYF
cdr3_nt: TGTGCCAGCAGGGACTTAACCGGTATTGGAAACACCATATATTTT

j_call: TRBJ2-5
v_call: TRBV7-2
d_call: .
clone_size: .
cdr3_aa: CATVYRTGETQYF
cdr3_nt: TGTGCCACTGTTTACCGGACTGGGGAGACCCAGTACTTC

j_call: TRBJ1-5
v_call: TRBV4-1
d_call: .
clone_size: few
cdr3_aa: CASSQFQMTIGPQHF
cdr3_nt: TGCGCCAGCAGCCAGTTTCAAATGACTATCGGGCCCCAGCATTTT

j_call: TRBJ2-5
v_call: TRBV4-3
d_call: TRBD1
clone_size: .
cdr3_aa: CASSQDIRGQGETQYF
cdr3_nt: TGCGCCAGCAGCCAAGATATAAGGGGACAGGGTGAGACCCAGTACTTC

j_call: TRBJ2-1
v_call: TRBV7-2
d_call: .
clone_size: .
cdr3_aa: CASSLATGSRQTLGYNEQFF
cdr3_nt: TGTGCCAGCAGCTTAGCCACGGGGTCGCGGCAAACCCTAGGCTACAATGAGCAGTTCTTC

j_call: TRBJ2-7
v_call: TRBV5-1
d_call: TRBD1
clone_size: .
cdr3_aa: CASSPGQGAYEQYF
cdr3_nt: TGCGCCAGCAGCCCGGGACAGGGGGCCTACGAGCAGTACTTC

j_call: TRBJ2-7
v_call: TRBV7-2
d_call: .
clone_size: once
cdr3_aa: CASSRLRTATGQYF
cdr3_nt: TGTGCCAGCAGCAGACTCCGGACCGCGACGGGGCAGTACTTC

j_call: TRBJ2-1
v_call: TRBV9
d_call: TRBD2
clone_size: .
cdr3_aa: CASSVGLAGGNSYNEQFF
cdr3_nt: TGTGCCAGCAGCGTCGGACTAGCGGGGGGTAACTCCTACAATGAGCAGTTCTTC

j_call: TRBJ1-1
v_call: TRBV5-8
d_call: .
clone_size: .
cdr3_aa: CASRGRGNTEAFF
cdr3_nt: TGTGCCAGCAGGGGGAGGGGGAACACTGAAGCTTTCTTT